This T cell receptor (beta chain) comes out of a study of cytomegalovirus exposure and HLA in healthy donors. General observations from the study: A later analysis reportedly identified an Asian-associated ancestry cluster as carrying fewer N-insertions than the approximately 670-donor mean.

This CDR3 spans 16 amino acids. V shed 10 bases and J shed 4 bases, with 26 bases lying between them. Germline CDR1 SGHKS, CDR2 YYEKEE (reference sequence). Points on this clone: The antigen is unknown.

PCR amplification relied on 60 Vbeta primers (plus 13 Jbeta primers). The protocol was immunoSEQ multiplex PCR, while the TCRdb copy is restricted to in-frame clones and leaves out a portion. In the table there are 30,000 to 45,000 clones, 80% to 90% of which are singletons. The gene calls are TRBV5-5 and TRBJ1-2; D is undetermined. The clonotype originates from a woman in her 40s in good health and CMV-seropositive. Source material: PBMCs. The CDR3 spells CAAGRAGVPRGYGYTF. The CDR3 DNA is TGTGCCGCGGGAAGGGCAGGCGTCCCGCGGGGCTATGGCTACACCTTC.